This T cell receptor beta chain was recorded in a study of T cell responses to AZD1222 COVID-19 vaccine (TCRdb year 2021). Regarding the research as a whole: AZD1222 recipients given second doses at about 4 weeks or at about 12 weeks were pooled, since spike-specific TCR depth and breadth were not found to differ between the two schedules. TCR sequencing covered fewer than 250 trial participants: 207 given two doses of AZD1222 and about 26 given two doses of MenACWY control vaccine. Trial participants were enrolled by age into subgroups of 18-55, 56-69 and 70-plus years, and 148, 28 and 57 TCR-sequenced participants, respectively, were included in these subgroups. On the study overall, not on this receptor specifically: Nearly half of unique spike-specific TCRs reportedly recognized epitopes outside regions mutated in the B.1.351 and B.1.1.7 variants. Because no day 14 peak-response samples were available, the repertoires could be characterized only after the peak T cell response. Participants were mostly white British and included more females than males, and it was suggested by the authors that clonal diversity may have been underestimated. Conclusions about previously exposed vaccinees are limited, since just 6 or 7 AZD1222 recipients were seropositive for SARS-CoV-2 at baseline. After two AZD1222 doses, spike-specific TCR breadth and depth were significantly higher than at day 0 and than in MenACWY recipients. Vaccine-associated CD4 TCRs spanned the whole spike protein, with dominant responses in regions 160-218 and 743-854. In the small 56-69-year group, the increase in depth fell short of significance, most likely because of low power.

The CDR3 regions of human TCRbeta chains were analyzed by immunosequencing. The authors' pipeline ran thus. TCRs in the repertoires were matched against a reference library of SARS-CoV-2-specific TCRs that had been generated with the MIRA antigen-specificity platform. Breadth was defined as the fraction of unique TCRs that were SARS-CoV-2-associated, and depth was defined as the fraction of total T cells that were SARS-CoV-2-associated. Using the MIRA data, each spike-specific TCR was assigned both to the spike region to which the TCR was reactive and to a CD4 or CD8 class. Log10-transformed breadth and depth values were compared by one-way ANOVA with Sidak's multiple comparisons tests. The table was pulled from immuneACCESS by TCRdb, which kept in-frame rearrangements only. Such tables lose some clones; where checked, under half of the loss comes from unresolved V genes, and the rest has no known cause. V and J calls and clone size come straight from that table; D and trimming were deduced from the DNA. For this sample there are more than 100,000 clones; approximately 89% appear just once. The ten largest clones represent 4.5% to 6% of the sample.

The germline ends are 15 bases apart after V is trimmed by 6 bases and J by 4 bases. Reading from cysteine to phenylalanine, the CDR3 counts 14 amino acids. The entry retains the CDR3 DNA only, 42 bases that are in frame from base 1. Sequences MNHEY (CDR1) and SVGAGI (CDR2) are obtained from the germline V gene. The time point label of this sample denotes: baseline before first vaccination. The vaccinee samples were drawn from two UK trials, COV001 and COV002, one of which was a single-blind randomized controlled phase 2/3 trial testing AZD1222 (ChAdOx1 nCoV-19) in healthy adults. Trial participant PBMC samples were collected at day 0 and day 28 after the second dose for TCRbeta chain sequencing. On this clone: The specificity of this receptor is unknown. Base quality data are lacking; no much larger clone is found one base away.

This clonotype originated in an adult in good health. The input for sequencing was peripheral blood, taken on day 0 of AZD1222 vaccination. The chain couples TRBV6-5 to TRBJ1-1, with no reliable assignment of the D segment. The CDR3 loop reads CASSWERAGTEAFF. Read as DNA, the sequence is TGTGCCAGCAGCTGGGAACGGGCGGGCACTGAAGCTTTCTTT.